This passage covers 21 T cell receptor beta chains from one sample sequenced in a study of blood T cell repertoires in COVID-19. Produced via immunoSEQ multiplex PCR; TCRdb's table is partial and in-frame only. Seen here are 150,000 to 200,000 clones, 60% to 85% observed once, and the top ten hold 8% to 9.5%. Specimen: peripheral blood. The receptor set was obtained from a man aged 60 to 75 with acute or convalescent COVID-19.

This clone was recorded a few times. V and J are TRBV18 and TRBJ2-1, with 8 bases matching TRBD2. Germline CDR1 KGHSH, CDR2 LQKENI. The CDR3 extends over 15 amino acids. J lost 7 bases, V lost 0 bases, and 5 bases had no gene match. The DNA for the CDR3 is TGTGCCAGCTCACCACCTTACGGGGGGGCTAATGAGCAGTTCTTC. Translating it yields CASSPPYGGANEQFF.

The sample holds one count of this clone. V is TRBV7-2 and J is TRBJ1-2; 12 bases are a match to TRBD1. Germline CDR1 and CDR2: SGHTA and FQGNSA. V gave up 5 bases and J gave up 7 bases; unmatched junction bases: 17. The CDR3 consists of 18 residues. CDR3 sequence (DNA): TGTGCCAGCAGCCTGGGCGGGGCGGGACAGGGGGCTGCAGGTGGCTACACCTTC. Translating gives CASSLGGAGQGAAGGYTF.

The chain couples TRBV28 to TRBJ1-5, with a possible D match to TRBD1 (6 bases). Germline-derived CDR1 and CDR2 are MDHEN and SYDVKM. V gave up 6 bases and J gave up 1 base, with 19 bases separating them. This CDR3 spans 17 amino acids. The CDR3 reads CASRPPYRVRSNQPQHF. The DNA for the CDR3 is TGTGCCAGCAGACCCCCTTACAGGGTTCGAAGCAATCAGCCCCAGCATTTT. Variable domain in full (rest from reference TRBV28 and TRBJ1-5): DVKVTQSSRYLVKRTGEKVFLECVQDMDHENMFWYRQDPGLGLRLIYFSYDVKMKEKGDIPEGYSVSREKKERFSLILESASTNQTSMYLCASRPPYRVRSNQPQHFGDGTRLSIL.

This clone was seen a handful of times. The chain recombines TRBV13 with TRBJ2-5; unclear D gene. The germline V gene encodes CDR1 PRHDT and CDR2 FYEKMQ (reference sequence). There are 15 residues in the CDR3. V lost 3 bases and J 0 bases, leaving 11 bases between the germline ends. CDR3 sequence: CASSLSSVYQETQYF. The CDR3 nucleotides read TGTGCCAGCAGCTTGTCGAGCGTGTACCAAGAGACCCAGTACTTC.

The DNA for the CDR3 is TGTGCCAGCAGCCATGGACAGGTCTACGAGCAGTACTTC. As protein: CASSHGQVYEQYF. This chain uses TRBV7-8 with TRBJ2-7, with 7 bases lining up with TRBD1. Germline CDR1 is SGHVS and CDR2 is FQNEAQ. CDR3 length: 13 residues. The trim removed 5 bases at V and 3 bases at J, leaving 4 bases unmatched.

The chain carries TRBV5-4 and TRBJ1-1; perhaps TRBD1 as D (5 bases). Germline V lookup: CDR1 SGHNT, CDR2 YYREEE (reference sequence). The CDR3 totals 15 residues. With 0 bases removed from V and 0 bases from J, the gap between germline ends came to 9 bases. CDR3 DNA: TGTGCCAGCAGCTTGGCTGGACAAATGAACACTGAAGCTTTCTTT. It encodes CASSLAGQMNTEAFF.

This clone has a single count. V gene TRBV27 combines with J gene TRBJ2-7, with D perhaps matching TRBD1 (6 bases). The CDR3 contains 14 residues. Germline CDR1 MNHEY, CDR2 SMNVEV (reference sequence). Between the trimmed V and J ends, which lost 3 bases and 4 bases, there was a span of 13 bases. The chain's CDR3 is CASSFGQGTYEQYF. DNA of the CDR3: TGTGCCAGCAGTTTTGGCCAGGGGACGTACGAGCAGTACTTC.

For the CDR3, the DNA is TGTGCTAGTGGTTTTGGAACCGGGACAGTCACAGATACGCAGTATTTT. Its translation: CASGFGTGTVTDTQYF. The chain recombines TRBV12-5 with TRBJ2-3; 7 positions agree with TRBD1. Germline V CDR1 and CDR2: LGHNT, FRNRAP. The junction had 8 bases not matched to a gene; V was cut back by 3 bases and J by 2 bases. This CDR3 contains 16 residues.

V and J are TRBV6-5 and TRBJ1-5; 8 nucleotides align to TRBD1. This CDR3 spans 15 amino acids. CDR1 MNHEY and CDR2 SVGAGI come from the germline V gene. With 5 bases clipped from V and 1 base from J, the junction kept 4 bases outside the gene matches. CDR3 DNA sequence: TGTGCCAGCAGTCAGACAGGGGACAGCAATCAGCCCCAGCATTTT. Protein product: CASSQTGDSNQPQHF.

The DNA for the CDR3 is TGTGCCAGCAGCCAAGATCCCGGACAGAACACTGAAGCTTTCTTT. As protein: CASSQDPGQNTEAFF. This chain uses TRBV3-1 (or the pseudogene TRBV3-2) with TRBJ1-1, with D possibly TRBD1 on 5 matching bases. CDR1 and CDR2 from the germline V gene are LGHDT and YNNKEL (reference sequence). The CDR3 loop spans 15 amino acids. Trimming stripped 0 bases from V and 1 base from J, with 9 bases between.

The chain has TRBV2 and TRBJ2-7; TRBD1 might be the D (5 bases). The CDR3 is 14 residues long. The germline V and J ends were trimmed by 3 bases and 2 bases, with 11 bases remaining between them. Germline V gene sequence: CDR1 SNHLY, CDR2 FYNNEI. The CDR3 is CASSEGRAAYEQYF. CDR3 sequence (DNA): TGTGCCAGCAGTGAGGGCAGGGCTGCCTACGAGCAGTACTTC.

V usage is TRBV4-2 and J usage is TRBJ2-3, with 7 positions matching TRBD2. Germline assignment: CDR1 LGHNA and CDR2 YNFKEQ. CDR3 length: 15 amino acids. V shed 1 base, J shed 6 bases, and the junction held 7 bases outside the gene matches. The CDR3 here is CASSQGRGGRDTQYF. CDR3 DNA sequence: TGTGCCAGCAGCCAAGGTCGGGGAGGGAGGGATACGCAGTATTTT.

The chain uses TRBV19 and TRBJ2-5; 7 bases agree with TRBD2. Trimming took 4 bases from V and 1 from J; bases not matched to a gene: 3. The CDR3 sequence is 14 residues long. CDR1 and CDR2 from the germline V gene are LNHDA and SQIVND (reference sequence). The CDR3 coding sequence is TGTGCCAGTAGTAGGGGGGGTCTCCAAGAGACCCAGTACTTC. As protein: CASSRGGLQETQYF. The whole variable domain, filled in from reference TRBV19 and TRBJ2-5, reads DGGITQSPKYLFRKEGQNVTLSCEQNLNHDAMYWYRQDPGQGLRLIYYSQIVNDFQKGDIAEGYSVSREKKESFPLTVTSAQKNPTAFYLCASSRGGLQETQYFGPGTRLLVL.

This clone was observed a single time. The V call is TRBV11-2, the J call TRBJ2-5; tentatively, D is TRBD2 (6 bases). CDR1 SGHAT and CDR2 FQNNGV come from the germline V gene. The CDR3 is made up of 16 amino acids. V was cut by 5 bases and J by 2 bases, with 18 bases left in between. The CDR3 sequence is CASSRGGYRGQETQYF. In DNA, the CDR3 is TGTGCCAGCAGCAGGGGAGGATATAGGGGTCAAGAGACCCAGTACTTC.

The rearrangement uses TRBV5-1 and TRBJ2-1, with TRBD1 as a possible D gene (6 bases). Germline CDR1 SGHRS, CDR2 YFSETQ. V gave up 1 base and J gave up 5 bases, with 16 bases separating them. The CDR3 length is 16 residues. CDR3 nucleotides: TGCGCCAGCAGCTTGACAGGGACAACAACGAACAATGAGCAGTTCTTC. This codes for CASSLTGTTTNNEQFF.

V usage is TRBV9 and J usage is TRBJ1-1, with a possible D match to TRBD1 (5 bases). Germline V gene sequence: CDR1 SGDLS, CDR2 YYNGEE. This CDR3 spans 14 amino acids. The germline V and J ends were trimmed by 7 bases and 1 base, with 14 bases remaining between them. CDR3 residues: CASSNLDRNTEAFF. The DNA for the CDR3 is TGTGCCAGCTCAAACCTAGACAGGAACACTGAAGCTTTCTTT.

The V gene is TRBV20-1, the J gene TRBJ1-5; D might be TRBD1 (5 bases). Germline V gene data show CDR1 as DFQATT and CDR2 as SNEGSKA (reference sequence). Between the trimmed V and J ends, which lost 3 bases and 5 bases, there was a span of 8 bases. CDR3 size: 12 residues. The CDR3: CSASGADQPQHF. The CDR3 region has the DNA TGCAGTGCTAGTGGGGCAGATCAGCCCCAGCATTTT.

The chain's CDR3 is CASSEPTGGRKNYEQYF. The CDR3 DNA reads as TGTGCCAGCAGCGAGCCCACAGGGGGCCGAAAGAACTACGAGCAGTACTTC. The J gene is TRBJ2-7, the V gene TRBV11-2, with 9 bases aligning to TRBD1. CDR3 length: 17 residues. The V gene end was trimmed by 5 bases and the J gene end by 3 bases; junction bases not matched to a gene: 14. Germline CDR1 is SGHAT and CDR2 is FQNNGV.

This rearrangement joins TRBV3-1 (or the pseudogene TRBV3-2) to TRBJ1-1, with D perhaps TRBD1 (6 bases). Trimming removed 8 bases at V and 6 bases at J, with 19 bases between. The length of the CDR3 is 14 residues. CDR1 and CDR2 (germline): LGHDT, YNNKEL (reference sequence). This CDR3 is CASGGTGLHSEAFF. The CDR3 DNA follows: TGTGCCAGCGGGGGAACAGGGCTGCACTCTGAAGCTTTCTTT.

The chain recombines TRBV5-1 with TRBJ1-4, with 7 bases identical to TRBD1. Germline CDR1 and CDR2: SGHRS and YFSETQ. The junction had 4 bases not matched to a gene; V was cut back by 0 bases and J by 14 bases. CDR3 length: 12 amino acids. The CDR3 reads CASSLGGGPLFF. DNA for the CDR3: TGCGCCAGCAGCTTGGGAGGGGGCCCTCTGTTTTTT.

The chain links TRBV3-1 (or the pseudogene TRBV3-2) to TRBJ2-2, with 13 bases fitting TRBD2. The CDR3 is 15 amino acids. Unmatched junction bases numbered 2, after V lost 6 bases and J lost 4 bases. The germline gives CDR1 LGHDT, CDR2 YNNKEL (reference sequence). The CDR3 spells CASRGTSGVTGELFF. In DNA form, the CDR3 reads TGTGCCAGCAGGGGGACTAGCGGGGTCACCGGGGAGCTGTTTTTT.